The 7 T cell receptor beta chains below all came from one sample that was sequenced in a study of T-cell memory formation after mild COVID-19. TCRdb re-analysed the 5' RACE reads in MiXCR, keeping a single row per CDR3 protein. The profile shows tens of thousands of distinct CDR3 sequences, around 27% of them singletons. Sequencing was carried out using PBMCs or a T cell subset sorted from them (not recorded which). The receptors shown here come from a man in his late teens or twenties who had mild COVID-19 (a few samples of this study predate the infection). Cell type and time point are not known.

The genes are TRBV7-6 and TRBJ1-5, with D possibly matching TRBD1 (6 bases). The CDR3 runs to 16 residues. Per the germline V gene, CDR1 is SGHVS and CDR2 is FNYEAQ. V was clipped by 5 bases and J by 0 bases, with 14 bases between them. The CDR3 region is CASSPTSGASNQPQHF. CDR3 nucleotide sequence: TGTGCCAGCAGCCCAACATCAGGGGCTAGCAATCAGCCCCAGCATTTT.

There are a few counts of this clonotype. The CDR3 loop is CASSSGSGYTF. The CDR3 DNA reads TGTGCCAGCAGTTCGGGGAGTGGCTACACCTTC. This chain joins TRBV12-3 or TRBV12-4 and TRBJ1-2; no firm D call. The CDR3 consists of 11 residues. V lost 4 bases to trimming and J lost 7 bases, with 7 bases between them.

This clonotype came up a few times. The chain has TRBV6-5 and TRBJ1-1, with D perhaps matching TRBD1 (5 bases). The V end was cut by 10 bases, the J end by 2 bases, with 23 bases between. CDR3 length equals 16 residues. Germline assignment: CDR1 MNHEY and CDR2 SVGAGI. The CDR3 loop reads CATKGWTRDENTEAFF. The CDR3 bases are TGTGCCACCAAGGGGTGGACCAGGGATGAAAACACTGAAGCTTTCTTT.

This clonotype was seen a handful of times. V is TRBV4-3 and J is TRBJ2-2; either TRBD1 or TRBD2 may fit D (5 bases each). The CDR3 runs 18 residues. V was pared by 4 bases and J by 4 bases, with 22 bases between. Germline assignment: CDR1 LGHNA and CDR2 YSLEER. CDR3 loop: CASSLEGEWHPATGELFF. CDR3 DNA sequence: TGCGCCAGCAGCCTGGAAGGGGAGTGGCATCCGGCCACCGGGGAGCTGTTTTTT.

This clonotype was observed a single time. V and J are TRBV12-3 or TRBV12-4 and TRBJ2-1; D may be TRBD1 (6 bases). V shed 4 bases and J shed 0 bases, with 10 bases lying between them. The CDR3 totals 15 residues. CDR3 in amino acids: CASSSGRGSYNEQFF. The CDR3 region has the DNA TGTGCCAGCAGTTCAGGCAGGGGCTCCTACAATGAGCAGTTCTTC.

This clonotype was counted once. The chain links TRBV2 to TRBJ2-7; D unclear. The CDR3 contains 14 residues. V lost 8 bases and J 7 bases, leaving 21 bases between the germline ends. The germline V gene has CDR1 SNHLY and CDR2 FYNNEI. CDR3 loop: CASPGSASLGEQYV. The CDR3 DNA reads TGTGCCAGCCCCGGCAGCGCCTCACTGGGGGAGCAGTACGTC.

On this clonotype itself: One base away lies a much larger clone, so this may be a sequencing read error. The chain links TRBV4-1 to TRBJ2-3, with unresolved D. CDR1 and CDR2 from the germline V gene are MGHRA and YSYEKL. The CDR3 is 12 residues long. Between the trimmed V and J ends, which lost 2 bases and 4 bases, there was a span of 4 bases. The CDR3 loop is CASSQPADTQYF. In DNA, the CDR3 is TGCGCCAGCAGCCAACCGGCAGATACGCAGTATTTT.